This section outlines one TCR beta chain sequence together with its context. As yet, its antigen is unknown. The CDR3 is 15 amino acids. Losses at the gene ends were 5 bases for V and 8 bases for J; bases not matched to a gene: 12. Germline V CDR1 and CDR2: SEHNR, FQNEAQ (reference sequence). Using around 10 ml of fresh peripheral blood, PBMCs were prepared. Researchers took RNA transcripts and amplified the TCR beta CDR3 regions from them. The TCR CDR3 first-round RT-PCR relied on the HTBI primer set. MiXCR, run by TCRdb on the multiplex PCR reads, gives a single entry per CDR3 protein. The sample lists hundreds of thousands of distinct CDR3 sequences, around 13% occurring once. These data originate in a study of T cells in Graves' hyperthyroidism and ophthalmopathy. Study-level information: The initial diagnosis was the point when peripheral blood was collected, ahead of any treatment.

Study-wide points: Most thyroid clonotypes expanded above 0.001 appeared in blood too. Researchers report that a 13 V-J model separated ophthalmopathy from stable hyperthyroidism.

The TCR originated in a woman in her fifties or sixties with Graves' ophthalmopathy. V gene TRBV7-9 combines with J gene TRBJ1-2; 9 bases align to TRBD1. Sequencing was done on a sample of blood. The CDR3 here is CASSAAPGQGSGYTF. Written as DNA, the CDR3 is TGTGCCAGCAGCGCGGCACCGGGACAGGGCTCCGGCTACACCTTC.